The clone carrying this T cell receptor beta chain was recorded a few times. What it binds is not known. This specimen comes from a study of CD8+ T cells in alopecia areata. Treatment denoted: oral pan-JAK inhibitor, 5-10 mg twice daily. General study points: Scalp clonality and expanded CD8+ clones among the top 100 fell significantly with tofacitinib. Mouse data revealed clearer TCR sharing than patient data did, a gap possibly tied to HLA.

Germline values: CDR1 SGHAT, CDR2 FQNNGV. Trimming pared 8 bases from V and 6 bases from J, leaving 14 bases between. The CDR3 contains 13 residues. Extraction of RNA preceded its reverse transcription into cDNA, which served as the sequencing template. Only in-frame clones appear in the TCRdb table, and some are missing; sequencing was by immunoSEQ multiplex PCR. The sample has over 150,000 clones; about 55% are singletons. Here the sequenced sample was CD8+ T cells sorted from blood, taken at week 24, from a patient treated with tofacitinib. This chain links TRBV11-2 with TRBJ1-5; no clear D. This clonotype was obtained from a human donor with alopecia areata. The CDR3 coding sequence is TGTGCCAGCTCTCTATCGGGAGTTCAGCCCCAGCATTTT. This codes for CASSLSGVQPQHF. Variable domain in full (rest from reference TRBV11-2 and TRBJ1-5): EAGVAQSPRYKIIEKRQSVAFWCNPISGHATLYWYQQILGQGPKLLIQFQNNGVVDDSQLPKDRFSAERLKGVDSTLKIQPAKLEDSAVYLCASSLSGVQPQHFGDGTRLSIL.